The 25 T cell receptor beta chains presented below share a single source sample, sequenced in a study of brain T cells in children with intractable seizures. Time point of the sample: blood from clinic visit 5 months post-surgery; TSC patient then seizure free. Assay: immunoSEQ multiplex PCR; the TCRdb copy retains only in-frame clones and omits some. The repertoire holds 300,000 to 400,000 clones, about 93% seen once, with 5% to 7% in the top ten. Sequencing was performed on peripheral blood, taken 5 to 6 months after surgery. All receptors derive from a boy younger than two with tuberous sclerosis and intractable seizures.

CDR3 loop: CASRPPRGHEQFF. CDR3 in DNA: TGTGCCAGCAGGCCTCCCCGAGGGCATGAGCAGTTCTTC. This rearrangement joins TRBV6-5 to TRBJ2-1; TRBD2 might be the D (5 bases). Germline-derived CDR1 and CDR2 are MNHEY and SVGAGI. V lost 6 bases and J 8 bases, leaving 14 bases between the germline ends. This CDR3 is built from 13 residues.

The chain combines TRBV7-9 with TRBJ1-2, with 10 positions matching TRBD1. The CDR3 covers 14 residues. The germline gives CDR1 SEHNR, CDR2 FQNEAQ (reference sequence). The J segment lost 7 bases and the V segment lost 4 bases, leaving 6 bases of the junction unmatched. The CDR3 DNA reads as TGTGCCAGCAGCTGGGGGGGACAGGGGTTTGGCTACACCTTC. Translated: CASSWGGQGFGYTF.

The rearrangement joins TRBV7-8 to TRBJ1-2; D unresolved. Trimming cost V 6 bases and J 8 bases, with 19 bases left between them. This CDR3 comprises 14 residues. Germline V gene data show CDR1 as SGHVS and CDR2 as FQNEAQ. CDR3 in amino acids: CASSQRTQHGGYTF. As DNA, the CDR3 is TGTGCCAGCAGTCAAAGAACACAACATGGGGGCTACACCTTC.

The V and J genes are TRBV3-1 (or the pseudogene TRBV3-2) and TRBJ2-3, with 8 bases lining up with TRBD2. J was trimmed by 2 bases and V by 4 bases; bases with no gene match: 5. This CDR3 has 15 amino acids. Germline V gene data show CDR1 as LGHDT and CDR2 as YNNKEL (reference sequence). The CDR3 coding sequence is TGTGCCAGCAGCCGCGATAGCGGGAACACAGATACGCAGTATTTT. It yields the protein CASSRDSGNTDTQYF.

This sequence joins TRBV6-5 and TRBJ2-7; D gene ambiguous. The CDR3 runs 11 residues. With 6 bases removed from V and 4 bases from J, the gap between germline ends came to 7 bases. Per germline, CDR1 MNHEY and CDR2 SVGAGI. In DNA form, the CDR3 reads TGTGCCAGCAGAATCGCGTACGAGCAGTACTTC. It specifies CASRIAYEQYF.

The rearrangement uses TRBV19 and TRBJ1-4; D not resolved. CDR3 length equals 15 residues. CDR1 and CDR2 from the germline V gene are LNHDA and SQIVND (reference sequence). Deletions cut 3 bases from V and 8 bases from J, with 16 bases between. As DNA, the CDR3 is TGTGCCAGTAGTATCCCTCGCCCGGGCGGGGAAAAACTGTTTTTT. Translating it yields CASSIPRPGGEKLFF.

The chain employs TRBV27 and TRBJ1-1; D not certain. Looked up from germline, CDR1 is MNHEY and CDR2 is SMNVEV (reference sequence). Trimming shortened V by 2 bases and J by 5 bases, and 18 bases separated the two germline ends. The CDR3 is 16 amino acids. CDR3 coding DNA: TGTGCCAGCAGTTTACGAAAGCCAGGATCCCTGACTGAAGCTTTCTTT. This gives the protein CASSLRKPGSLTEAFF.

The V call is TRBV3-1 (or the pseudogene TRBV3-2), the J call TRBJ1-2; TRBD1 might be the D (6 bases). Deletions cut 7 bases from V and 1 base from J, with 16 bases between. Looked up from germline, CDR1 is LGHDT and CDR2 is YNNKEL (reference sequence). This CDR3 comprises 15 residues. DNA of the CDR3: TGTGCCAGCACCAGCAGGGGAGGGGATAACTATGGCTACACCTTC. Translated: CASTSRGGDNYGYTF.

The gene calls are TRBV6-5 and TRBJ1-4; D is possibly TRBD1 (6 bases). CDR1 and CDR2 (germline): MNHEY, SVGAGI. Trimming pared 6 bases from V and 13 bases from J, leaving 24 bases between. The CDR3 is made up of 15 amino acids. CDR3 nucleotides: TGTGCCAGCAGGCCCTCCCAGGGGACCCTAATGGGACTGTTTTTT. It translates to CASRPSQGTLMGLFF.

V gene TRBV23-1 combines with J gene TRBJ2-5; either TRBD1 or TRBD2 may fit D (5 bases each). TRBV23-1 is treated as an ORF (open reading frame) with a function not yet certain. V was shortened by 8 bases and J by 1 base, with 14 bases between the two germline ends. The length of the CDR3 is 14 residues. The chain's CDR3 is CASEVWGSQETQYF. The DNA for the CDR3 is TGCGCCAGCGAGGTGTGGGGGTCCCAAGAGACCCAGTACTTC.

This clone was observed a handful of times. Other DNA sequences in the same sample also yield this CDR3. The chain combines TRBV7-9 with TRBJ1-3; no reliable D call. The V and J ends lost 3 bases and 0 bases respectively, with 6 bases between them. Germline lookup yields CDR1 SEHNR and CDR2 FQNEAQ (reference sequence). The CDR3 loop spans 14 amino acids. This CDR3 reads CASSLSGSGNTIYF. CDR3 DNA sequence: TGTGCCAGCAGCTTGTCGGGCTCTGGAAACACCATATATTTT. Based on the CDR3 plus reference TRBV7-9 and TRBJ1-3, the full variable domain is DTGVSQNPRHKITKRGQNVTFRCDPISEHNRLYWYRQTLGQGPEFLTYFQNEAQLEKSRLLSDRFSAERPKGSFSTLEIQRTEQGDSAMYLCASSLSGSGNTIYFGEGSWLTVV.

The chain uses TRBV5-1 and TRBJ2-5, with TRBD2 as a possible D gene (6 bases). Germline values: CDR1 SGHRS, CDR2 YFSETQ. The CDR3 covers 15 residues. Trimming left V 0 bases short and J 3 bases short, with 12 bases between. CDR3 residues: CASSLETSGEETQYF. The CDR3 DNA sequence: TGCGCCAGCAGCTTGGAAACCTCGGGGGAAGAGACCCAGTACTTC.

The rearrangement links TRBV30 to TRBJ2-1; 11 bases are shared with TRBD2. The CDR3 covers 14 residues. Germline V gene lookup returns CDR1 GTSNPN and CDR2 SVGIG (reference sequence). V lost 2 bases, J lost 7 bases, and 4 bases stayed unmatched. The CDR3 sequence is CAWSPGLAENEQFF. CDR3 DNA sequence: TGTGCCTGGAGTCCGGGACTAGCGGAAAATGAGCAGTTCTTC.

This chain connects TRBV11-3 to TRBJ2-3; 13 nucleotides line up with TRBD2. The CDR3 is 17 amino acids. V was pared by 5 bases and J by 0 bases, with 5 bases of the junction left unmatched. The germline V gene has CDR1 SGHNT and CDR2 YENEEA. Written as DNA, the CDR3 is TGTGCCAGCAGCGAGACGGGACTAGCGGGAAGCACAGATACGCAGTATTTT. Protein: CASSETGLAGSTDTQYF.

This CDR3 reads CASRGGPRGRVNEQFF. The CDR3 DNA sequence: TGTGCCAGCAGGGGGGGGCCGCGCGGGAGGGTCAATGAGCAGTTCTTC. The chain links TRBV21-1 to TRBJ2-1; the table names TRBD2, a call not compared with the DNA. TRBV21-1 is described as a pseudogene. The CDR3 runs 16 residues.

The chain employs TRBV30 and TRBJ1-5, with 8 bases fitting TRBD1. The CDR3 is 15 residues long. The germline V gene has CDR1 GTSNPN and CDR2 SVGIG (reference sequence). Unmatched junction bases numbered 7, after V lost 0 bases and J lost 6 bases. CDR3 nucleotides: TGTGCCTGGAGTGTACGAGGACAGGGCTTTCAGCCCCAGCATTTT. Translating it yields CAWSVRGQGFQPQHF.

This chain uses TRBV5-4 with TRBJ1-2; 8 bases align to TRBD1. This CDR3 region has 13 residues. Germline CDR1 and CDR2: SGHNT and YYREEE (reference sequence). V lost 5 bases and J lost 6; bases outside the gene matches: 6. As DNA, the CDR3 is TGTGCCAGCAGTCGCAGGGGGCTCGATGGCTACACCTTC. It yields the protein CASSRRGLDGYTF.

The chain has TRBV5-1 and TRBJ2-3, with 10 nucleotides matching TRBD2. The CDR3 sequence is 16 residues long. Losses at the gene ends were 3 bases for V and 8 bases for J; bases not matched to a gene: 12. CDR1 SGHRS and CDR2 YFSETQ come from the germline V gene. CDR3 nucleotides: TGCGCCAGCAGCTCCTCCAGCGGGAGGGACCGAGCTACGCAGTATTTT. Translating gives CASSSSSGRDRATQYF.

The J gene is TRBJ2-7, the V gene TRBV30; D is possibly TRBD2 (6 bases). The ends were cut back, 1 base at V and 0 bases at J, with 7 bases in the middle. This CDR3 spans 13 amino acids. Germline V gene data show CDR1 as GTSNPN and CDR2 as SVGIG (reference sequence). CDR3 nucleotides: TGTGCCTGGAGTGGCGGGACCTCCTACGAGCAGTACTTC. It translates to CAWSGGTSYEQYF. Full variable domain (missing parts from reference TRBV30 and TRBJ2-7): SQTIHQWPATLVQPVGSPLSLECTVEGTSNPNLYWYRQAAGRGLQLLFYSVGIGQISSEVPQNLSASRPQDRQFILSSKKLLLSDSGFYLCAWSGGTSYEQYFGPGTRLTVT.

The gene calls are TRBV6-5 and TRBJ1-1; possible D gene TRBD1, 5 bases. Trimming shortened V by 0 bases and J by 4 bases, and 12 bases separated the two germline ends. The CDR3 runs to 15 residues. CDR1 is MNHEY, CDR2 SVGAGI, per germline. As DNA, the CDR3 is TGTGCCAGCAGTTACTCGATCCAGGGCCCCACTGAAGCTTTCTTT. It encodes CASSYSIQGPTEAFF.

The chain has TRBV19 and TRBJ2-1; tentatively, D is TRBD2 (5 bases). The germline CDR1 and CDR2 sequences are LNHDA and SQIVND (reference sequence). The CDR3 is made up of 12 amino acids. V was clipped by 8 bases and J by 3 bases, with 8 bases between them. The CDR3: CASSGFYNEQFF. DNA of the CDR3: TGTGCCAGTTCGGGATTCTACAATGAGCAGTTCTTC.

The chain links TRBV24-1 to TRBJ2-3; 8 bases fit TRBD2. The ends lost 6 bases at V and 2 bases at J; junction bases unmatched: 3. The CDR3 is made up of 14 amino acids. Germline V lookup: CDR1 KGHDR, CDR2 SFDVKD. CDR3 DNA: TGTGCCACCAGTCATAGCGGGAACACAGATACGCAGTATTTT. It is translated as CATSHSGNTDTQYF.

V usage is TRBV6-6 and J usage is TRBJ2-5; unclear D gene. The CDR3 is made up of 12 amino acids. Trimming left V 5 bases short and J 8 bases short, with 12 bases between. CDR1 is MNHNY, CDR2 SVGAGI, per germline (reference sequence). The CDR3 DNA is TGTGCCAGCAGTCAAACGCTGGAAACCCAGTACTTC. It is translated as CASSQTLETQYF.

A single count supports this clone. This chain joins TRBV7-9 and TRBJ1-4; D is unresolved. The CDR3 runs 15 residues. Between the trimmed V and J ends, which lost 5 bases and 4 bases, there was a span of 14 bases. Germline V gene lookup returns CDR1 SEHNR and CDR2 FQNEAQ (reference sequence). The DNA for the CDR3 is TGTGCCAGCAGCCTATGGATATTAAGTAATGAAAAACTGTTTTTT. The encoded protein is CASSLWILSNEKLFF.

J is TRBJ1-3 and V is TRBV3-1 (or the pseudogene TRBV3-2); TRBD1 matches at 8 bases. V dropped 6 bases and J dropped 4; count of bases not matched to a gene: 8. The CDR3 length is 15 residues. Germline loops: CDR1 LGHDT, CDR2 YNNKEL (reference sequence). CDR3 sequence reads: CASSPDRDNGNTIYF. DNA of the CDR3: TGTGCCAGCAGTCCGGACAGGGATAACGGAAACACCATATATTTT.